Each of the 7 T cell receptor beta chains below was sequenced from the same sample in a study of neurological immune-mediated disorders. TCRdb fed the 5' RACE reads into MiXCR, producing one record per CDR3 protein. Of tens of thousands of distinct CDR3 sequences detected, roughly 2.5% appear once; the ten largest clones hold 2% to 2.5%. Sequenced input: PBMCs. These receptors all come from a man aged 45-65 years with multiple sclerosis.

This clonotype occurred many times. J is TRBJ2-3 and V is TRBV25-1, with 8 bases that match TRBD1. The CDR3 consists of 15 residues. With 4 bases clipped from V and 4 bases from J, the junction kept 7 bases outside the gene matches. CDR1 MGHDK and CDR2 SYGVNS come from the germline V gene. CDR3 protein: CASSARTGSADTQYF. The CDR3 nucleotides are TGTGCCAGCAGTGCCCGGACAGGGTCAGCAGATACGCAGTATTTT.

This clonotype was seen repeatedly, ten times or more. This chain connects TRBV12-3 or TRBV12-4 to TRBJ1-5; 7 bases agree with TRBD1. The CDR3 spans 13 residues. V shed 6 bases, J shed 9 bases, and the junction held 8 bases outside the gene matches. The CDR3 loop reads CASSRQGELPQHF. In nucleotides, the CDR3 is TGTGCCAGCAGCCGACAGGGCGAGCTGCCCCAGCATTTT.

This clonotype was detected many times. At one of its ends the junction is not consistent with the germline gene, which may arise from a read error. CDR3 amino acids: CASSLVSSEPYF. The CDR3 nucleotides are TGTGCCAGCAGCTTGGTTTCATCCGAGCCGTACTTC. This sequence joins TRBV5-6 and TRBJ2-7; unclear D gene. Germline V lookup: CDR1 SGHDT, CDR2 YYEEEE. The CDR3 totals 12 residues. The full variable domain, completed using reference TRBV5-6 and TRBJ2-7, is DAGVTQSPTHLIKTRGQQVTLRCSPKSGHDTVSWYQQALGQGPQFIFQYYEEEERQRGNFPDRFSGHQFPNYSSELNVNALLLGDSALYLCASSLVSSEPYFGPGTRLTVT.

Ten or more counts support this clonotype. The CDR3 coding sequence is TGTGCCAGCATTACAGGGTCTTTGGGCTACACCTTC. Residues: CASITGSLGYTF. V usage is TRBV28 and J usage is TRBJ1-2, with D perhaps matching TRBD1 (6 bases). Germline lookup yields CDR1 MDHEN and CDR2 SYDVKM. The length of the CDR3 is 12 residues. Trimming removed 7 bases at V and 8 bases at J, with 14 bases between.

Note on this clonotype: Just one base apart from a much larger clone, this may be a read error. The chain uses TRBV11-3 and TRBJ2-5, with D unresolved. The CDR3 is 16 amino acids. Per the germline V gene, CDR1 is SGHNT and CDR2 is YENEEA. Between the trimmed V and J ends, which lost 5 bases and 5 bases, there was a span of 21 bases. CDR3 amino acids: CASSASLGKEVETQYF. The CDR3 DNA reads as TGTGCCAGCAGCGCCAGCCTCGGAAAGGAAGTGGAGACCCAGTACTTC.

This clonotype was found many times. The chain recombines TRBV4-1 with TRBJ1-1; D remains unclear. The CDR3 is 15 amino acids. V was shortened by 2 bases and J by 4 bases, with 14 bases between the two germline ends. From germline, CDR1 is MGHRA and CDR2 YSYEKL. DNA of the CDR3: TGCGCCAGCAGCCAAATTGTGGGAGTGGGCACTGAAGCTTTCTTT. Protein: CASSQIVGVGTEAFF.

This clonotype was seen many times. The chain is built from TRBV20-1 and TRBJ2-1, with a weak D call TRBD1 (5 bases). The germline V gene encodes CDR1 DFQATT and CDR2 SNEGSKA (reference sequence). Trimming removed 0 bases at V and 7 bases at J, with 10 bases between. This CDR3 is 13 amino acids long. Here the CDR3 DNA reads TGCAGTGCTAGAGATCCCAGGGATAATGAGCAGTTCTTC. Amino acid sequence: CSARDPRDNEQFF.